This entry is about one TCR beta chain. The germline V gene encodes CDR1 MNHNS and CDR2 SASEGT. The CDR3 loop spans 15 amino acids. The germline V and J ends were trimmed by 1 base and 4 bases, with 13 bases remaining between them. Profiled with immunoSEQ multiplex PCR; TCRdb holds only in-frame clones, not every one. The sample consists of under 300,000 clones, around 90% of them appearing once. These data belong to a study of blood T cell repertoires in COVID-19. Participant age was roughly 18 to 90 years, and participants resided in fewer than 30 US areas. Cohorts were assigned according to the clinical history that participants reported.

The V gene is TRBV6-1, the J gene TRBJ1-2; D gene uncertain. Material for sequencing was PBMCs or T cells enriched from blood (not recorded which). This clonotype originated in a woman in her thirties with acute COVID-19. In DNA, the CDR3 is TGTGCCAGCAGTGAAGTCGTAACGGAGGGCTATGGCTACACCTTC. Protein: CASSEVVTEGYGYTF.